Following are 11 T cell receptor beta chains from one sample sequenced in a study of blood T cells in healthy people across ages. Primed by a sample-barcoded 5' primer and a J-beta primer mix, a second PCR proceeded for roughly 7 to 12 cycles. TCRdb independently ran MiXCR on the 5' RACE reads; one entry per CDR3 protein. The repertoire holds fewer than 950,000 distinct CDR3 sequences, 30% to 45% seen once, with 10% to 15% in the top ten. Sequenced material: blood. The receptors originated from a man between 18 and 35 years old in good health.

This chain connects TRBV20-1 to TRBJ1-1, with 9 nucleotides matching TRBD1. Germline V CDR1 and CDR2: DFQATT, SNEGSKA (reference sequence). The CDR3 length is 16 residues. Unmatched junction bases numbered 8, after V lost 2 bases and J lost 1 base. The CDR3 DNA is TGCAGTGCTAGACTAAACCCGGGACAGGGGAACACTGAAGCTTTCTTT. Translated, it gives CSARLNPGQGNTEAFF.

This clonotype occurred many times. The CDR3: CASSLESSFNYEQYF. In DNA form, the CDR3 reads TGTGCCAGCAGCTTAGAGAGCAGTTTCAACTACGAGCAGTACTTC. The gene calls are TRBV7-2 and TRBJ2-7; unclear D gene. V shed 1 base and J shed 3 bases, with 13 bases lying between them. The CDR3 extends over 15 amino acids. Per the germline V gene, CDR1 is SGHTA and CDR2 is FQGNSA. The full variable domain, in which reference TRBV7-2 and TRBJ2-7 provide the parts outside the CDR3, is GAGVSQSPSNKVTEKGKDVELRCDPISGHTALYWYRQSLGQGLEFLIYFQGNSAPDKSGLPSDRFSAERTGGSVSTLTIQRTQQEDSAVYLCASSLESSFNYEQYFGPGTRLTVT.

About this clonotype: One junction end does not reproduce the germline sequence, and a read error may be involved. The J gene is TRBJ1-1, the V gene TRBV7-2; 7 nucleotides line up with TRBD1. The V gene's germline CDR1 is SGHTA and CDR2 FQGNSA. The CDR3 totals 16 residues. CDR3 loop: CASSLVAGGTNTGAFF. The CDR3 bases are TGTGCCAGCAGCTTGGTGGCAGGGGGGACGAACACTGGAGCTTTCTTT.

This clonotype was seen repeatedly, ten times or more. The rearrangement uses TRBV6-2 or TRBV6-3 and TRBJ2-1; a possible D gene is TRBD2 (5 bases). The germline V and J ends were trimmed by 6 bases and 0 bases, with 12 bases remaining between them. The CDR3 extends over 15 amino acids. CDR1 is MNHEY and CDR2 is SVGEGT in the germline V gene. The CDR3: CASRREGFSYNEQFF. In DNA form, the CDR3 reads TGTGCCAGCAGGCGTGAGGGTTTCTCCTACAATGAGCAGTTCTTC.

V is TRBV10-3 and J is TRBJ1-2, with D possibly matching TRBD1 (5 bases). Trimming cost V 3 bases and J 3 bases, with 8 bases left between them. The germline gives CDR1 ENHRY, CDR2 SYGVKD. This CDR3 is built from 13 residues. The CDR3 DNA reads TGTGCCATCAGTGAAAAAGGGGACTATGGCTACACCTTC. Translation: CAISEKGDYGYTF.

This clonotype showed up just a few times. V is TRBV7-6 and J is TRBJ1-1, with no clear D. This CDR3 region has 15 residues. V lost 4 bases to trimming and J lost 1 base, with 13 bases between them. The germline V gene encodes CDR1 SGHVS and CDR2 FNYEAQ. The CDR3 loop reads CASSSARGRNTEAFF. CDR3 in DNA: TGTGCCAGCAGCTCCGCGCGCGGCCGGAACACTGAAGCTTTCTTT. Looking up the rest from reference TRBV7-6 and TRBJ1-1 gives the full variable domain: GAGVSQSPRYKVTKRGQDVALRCDPISGHVSLYWYRQALGQGPEFLTYFNYEAQQDKSGLPNDRFSAERPEGSISTLTIQRTEQRDSAMYRCASSSARGRNTEAFFGQGTRLTVV.

The V gene is TRBV7-9, the J gene TRBJ2-1; TRBD2 agrees at 12 bases. Trimming cost V 5 bases and J 0 bases; bases outside gene matches: 8. The CDR3 is 18 residues long. Germline CDR1 is SEHNR and CDR2 is FQNEAQ (reference sequence). The CDR3 spells CASSQGLAGSGSYNEQFF. CDR3 nucleotides: TGTGCCAGCAGCCAAGGACTAGCGGGATCCGGCTCCTACAATGAGCAGTTCTTC.

Of note for this clonotype: The DNA is omitted, as the CDR3 cannot be located on it reliably, and the CDR3 follows TCRdb's listing. The gene calls are TRBV4-3 and TRBJ2-1; the table names TRBD1, a call not compared with the DNA. Germline CDR1 reads LGHNA; CDR2 reads YSLEER. 16 amino acids form the CDR3, both terminal residues included. This CDR3 is CASSQAFGEGSTMKFF.

The chain is built from TRBV7-8 and TRBJ2-1; 15 bases are shared with TRBD2. Trimming at V came to 1 base and at J to 7 bases, leaving 2 bases not matched to a gene. The CDR3 sequence is 16 residues long. Germline V gene sequence: CDR1 SGHVS, CDR2 FQNEAQ. The DNA for the CDR3 is TGTGCCAGCAGCTTAGGGACTAGCGGGGGGGCTAATGAGCAGTTCTTC. Translated, it gives CASSLGTSGGANEQFF. Based on the CDR3 plus reference TRBV7-8 and TRBJ2-1, the full variable domain is GAGVSQSPRYKVAKRGQDVALRCDPISGHVSLFWYQQALGQGPEFLTYFQNEAQLDKSGLPSDRFFAERPEGSVSTLKIQRTQQEDSAVYLCASSLGTSGGANEQFFGPGTRLTVL.

The table lists this clonotype with a few counts. The J gene is TRBJ2-3, the V gene TRBV7-2; 10 bases fit TRBD1. The CDR3 runs to 14 residues. Germline assignment: CDR1 SGHTA and CDR2 FQGNSA. V shed 5 bases, J shed 4 bases, and the junction held 3 bases outside the gene matches. The CDR3 loop is CASSRDRGSDTQYF. The CDR3 DNA reads as TGTGCCAGCAGCCGGGACAGGGGTTCAGATACGCAGTATTTT.

The chain is built from TRBV11-2 and TRBJ2-1, with 7 bases aligning to TRBD2. The CDR3 has 15 amino acids. Trimming cost V 6 bases and J 9 bases; bases outside gene matches: 14. Per the germline V gene, CDR1 is SGHAT and CDR2 is FQNNGV. The CDR3 loop reads CASRHPSGPKGEQFF. The CDR3 DNA reads as TGTGCCAGCAGGCACCCTAGCGGTCCCAAGGGTGAGCAGTTCTTC.